This record looks at one T cell receptor (beta chain) sequence and its context. The clone's antigen remains unknown. The sample holds no much larger clone one base away, and base qualities are not on file. The listed sequencing device is Illumina HiSeq 2500. Quantitative 5'-RACE with molecular barcodes was used to prepare TCR beta libraries. In the original analysis: To identify disease-linked TCR variants, a new computational method was used, one built on a probabilistic model of VDJ rearrangement. TCRdb trimmed the raw reads at Q25, called clones with MiXCR and kept productive beta chains. CDR3 protein sequences are deduplicated, and each keeps its most common genes and DNA. Here the V and J calls rest on TCRdb's processing, not on the authors' analysis. The sample includes under 850,000 distinct CDR3 sequences, with around 19% observed a single time. The ten largest clones take up under 20% of the sample.

The sample belongs to a study of CD8 T cells in ankylosing spondylitis (dated by TCRdb to the late 2010s). Regarding the research as a whole: The study set out to find disease-linked TCR variants by profiling T cell receptor beta repertoires in ankylosing spondylitis patients and healthy donors. In total, the full study cohort was made up of 108 healthy donors and roughly 27 ankylosing spondylitis patients. Peripheral blood samples were taken, and synovial fluid was additionally collected from ankylosing spondylitis patients.

Points the paper makes about the study in general: Some TCR beta motif variants had previously been reported in synovial fluid and blood of reactive arthritis patients, which suggested common disease-initiation mechanisms. In peripheral blood, the disease-linked clones were found at relatively low frequencies and had a CD8+ phenotype. According to the report, matched synovial fluid samples from ankylosing spondylitis patients were significantly enriched for the disease-linked clones. A TCR beta motif of about 8 highly homologous amino acid variants appeared characteristic of blood from ankylosing spondylitis patients.

This TCR was sampled from a male donor with ankylosing spondylitis. Source material: blood, either unsorted or a sorted T cell fraction (not recorded which).

The DNA is TGCAGCGGGGACAGGGGAAGCACTGAAGCTTTCTTT. It codes for CSGDRGSTEAFF. The chain employs TRBV20-1 and TRBJ1-1, with 10 middle bases fitting TRBD1. CDR1 DFQATT and CDR2 SNEGSKA are derived from the germline V gene (reference sequence). The CDR3 runs 12 amino acids, cysteine and phenylalanine included. Here the CDR3 DNA is all that survives: 36 bases in frame from base 1.